This T cell receptor beta chain comes out of a study of CD8+ T cells in alopecia areata. Sequencing relied on a cDNA template that was reverse transcribed from extracted RNA. Here immunoSEQ multiplex PCR was the method, and the copy in TCRdb shows in-frame clones only, minus some. The sample consists of over 35,000 clones, 80% to 95% of them appearing once. Regarding treatment: oral pan-JAK inhibitor, 5-10 mg twice daily. The material was CD8+ T cells sorted from blood, obtained at week 24, from a patient treated with tofacitinib. The source of this sequence is a human donor with alopecia areata.

The CDR3, as DNA: TGCAGCGTGAGGGACGCGAACACCGGGGAGCTGTTTTTT. This gives the protein CSVRDANTGELFF. This chain uses TRBV29-1 with TRBJ2-2; possibly TRBD1 or TRBD2 for D (5 bases each). CDR3 length: 13 residues. Germline CDR1 and CDR2: SQVTM and ANQGSEA. V was pared by 6 bases and J by 0 bases, with 8 bases between.